Listed below are T cell receptor beta chains from one sample, sequenced in a study of shared clonotypes between healthy human individuals. Some clones are missing from TCRdb's copy, which holds only in-frame ones; the method was immunoSEQ multiplex PCR. The sample yields about 610,000 clones, about 96% seen once. The sample taken for sequencing was naive CD8+ T cells sorted from blood. The source is a woman aged 25 to 39 in good health. Both conserved end residues are part of each CDR3. The order of the fields is clone size, J gene, V gene, D gene, CDR3 DNA, CDR3 protein. The D gene is left open where the match is weak. Size tells how often a clone was seen (once, few, many) or the class of an expanded clone, and some rows leave it out.

>-|TRBJ1-2|TRBV27|-
TGTGCCAGCAGGGGGACGGCTAACTATGGCTACACCTTC
CASRGTANYGYTF
>-|TRBJ2-7|TRBV27|TRBD1
TGTGCCAGCAGTCCATCCGGGACAGGGGACTACGAGCAGTACTTC
CASSPSGTGDYEQYF
>-|TRBJ1-1|TRBV27|-
TGTGCCAGCAGTTTATGGACGAACACTGAAGCTTTCTTT
CASSLWTNTEAFF
>-|TRBJ2-7|TRBV10-2|-
TGCGCCAGCAGTGACTACGAAAAGACCTACGAGCAGTACTTC
CASSDYEKTYEQYF
>once|TRBJ2-5|TRBV5-4|-
TGTGCCAGCAGCCCCGGGACCCCGGTACGAGAGACCCAGTACTTC
CASSPGTPVRETQYF
>-|TRBJ1-1|TRBV28|-
TGTGCCAGCAGTAGGGGCACGGCTTTCTTT
CASSRGTAFF
>-|TRBJ2-5|TRBV27|TRBD2
TGTGCCAGCAGCCTACTAGCGGACCAAGAGACCCAGTACTTC
CASSLLADQETQYF
>-|TRBJ2-7|TRBV2|-
TGTGCCAGCAGTGGACAGATTGGGGGAGGTGGCGAGCAGTACTTC
CASSGQIGGGGEQYF
>-|TRBJ1-5|TRBV25-1|TRBD1
TGTGCCAGCAGTGAATTTCAGGGGGATCAGCCCCAGCATTTT
CASSEFQGDQPQHF
>-|TRBJ2-1|TRBV4-2|-
TGTGCCAGCAGCCAAGGGTGGGTCTCCAACAATGAGCAGTTCTTC
CASSQGWVSNNEQFF
>-|TRBJ1-1|TRBV28|-
TGTGCCAGCAGTTTATCTCTCAGGTTAGGCACTGAAGCTTTCTTT
CASSLSLRLGTEAFF
>once|TRBJ2-1|TRBV6-6|-
TGTGCCAGCAGCTGGGGGGGCGGATCCTACAATGAGCAGTTCTTC
CASSWGGGSYNEQFF
>-|TRBJ2-1|TRBV15|-
TGTGCCACCAGCAGTGGGTCGATCAATGAGCAGTTCTTC
CATSSGSINEQFF
>-|TRBJ2-3|TRBV6-6|TRBD2
TGTGCCAGCAGTTATACTAGCGGCACAGATACGCAGTATTTT
CASSYTSGTDTQYF
>-|TRBJ2-6|TRBV19|-
TGTGCCAGTAGTATTTGGTCGGGGGCCAACGTCCTGACTTTC
CASSIWSGANVLTF
>-|TRBJ1-1|TRBV29-1|-
TGCAGCGCGGTGGGAGGGGTAGGTGGAATGAACACTGAAGCTTTCTTT
CSAVGGVGGMNTEAFF
>-|TRBJ1-3|TRBV2|-
TGTGCCAGCAGTTTGACCAAAGGCGACACCATATATTTT
CASSLTKGDTIYF
>-|TRBJ2-7|TRBV6-1|TRBD2
TGTGCCAGCAGGTGGGAGGGGCCCTACGAGCAGTACTTC
CASRWEGPYEQYF
>-|TRBJ1-1|TRBV6-5|-
TGTGCCAGCAGTTACTCGATTTCGAACACTGAAGCTTTCTTT
CASSYSISNTEAFF
>-|TRBJ1-4|TRBV7-9|TRBD1
TGTGCCAGCAGACAACCCATACAGGGGGAAAATGAAAAACTGTTTTTT
CASRQPIQGENEKLFF
>once|TRBJ2-7|TRBV19|-
TGTGCCAGTAGTATCGGGACACCCTCGGGCGAGCAGTACTTC
CASSIGTPSGEQYF
>-|TRBJ2-3|TRBV27|TRBD2
TGTGCCAGCAAGAAAACTAGCGGGAGAGCAGATACGCAGTATTTT
CASKKTSGRADTQYF
>-|TRBJ2-1|TRBV15|TRBD2
TGTGCCACCAGCAGGGGCTTAGCGGGCGATTACAATGAGCAGTTCTTC
CATSRGLAGDYNEQFF
>-|TRBJ2-3|TRBV5-4|-
TGTGCCAGCAGCTTGGACGGCCTCCCAGATACGCAGTATTTT
CASSLDGLPDTQYF
>-|TRBJ1-1|TRBV7-3|TRBD1
TGTGCCAGCAGCTACTCAGGGGGGTCTGAAGCTTTCTTT
CASSYSGGSEAFF
>-|TRBJ2-1|TRBV15|-
TGTGCCACCAGCAGACGCCGGGACTTGGGGGAGTTCTTC
CATSRRRDLGEFF
>-|TRBJ2-2|TRBV4-1|-
TGCGCCAGCAGCACGGGCGCAAACACCGGGGAGCTGTTTTTT
CASSTGANTGELFF
>-|TRBJ1-2|TRBV28|-
TGTGCCAGCAGTTTAAGAGGGCATGGGTATGACTACACCTTC
CASSLRGHGYDYTF